These T cell receptor beta chains were read from a single sample in a study of cytomegalovirus exposure and HLA in healthy donors. The repertoire was sequenced with immunoSEQ multiplex PCR; TCRdb's copy has only in-frame clones and lacks some. This table has 280,000 or so clones, over 75% appearing once. Sequencing input: PBMCs. The receptors here all came from a woman younger than 30 in good health and CMV-seronegative. Both conserved end residues are part of each CDR3. D genes are given only for firm matches. Rows may omit the clone size; those that give it use once, few, many or a size class.

clone_size	d_call	v_call	j_call	cdr3_aa	cdr3_nt
-	-	TRBV9	TRBJ2-7	CASSQGGQRYEQYF	TGTGCCAGCAGCCAGGGCGGACAGCGCTACGAGCAGTACTTC
few	-	TRBV6-5	TRBJ1-5	CASRTGNFNQPQHF	TGTGCCAGCAGGACGGGGAACTTCAATCAGCCCCAGCATTTT
-	-	TRBV5-1	TRBJ2-5	CASWAGSDPYRETQYF	TGCGCCAGCTGGGCGGGAAGTGACCCCTACCGGGAGACCCAGTACTTC
-	-	TRBV7-6	TRBJ2-7	CASSLDPGSYEQYF	TGTGCCAGCAGCTTAGATCCAGGTTCCTACGAGCAGTACTTC
once	TRBD2	TRBV7-9	TRBJ2-2	CASSPIRGGTGELFF	TGTGCCAGCAGCCCGATACGGGGGGGGACCGGGGAGCTGTTTTTT
-	TRBD1	TRBV27	TRBJ1-5	CASSSTGRRWAQHF	TGTGCCAGCAGTTCGACAGGGAGGAGGTGGGCCCAGCATTTT
once	-	TRBV4-3	TRBJ2-1	CASSQGANSYNEQFF	TGCGCCAGCAGCCAAGGGGCGAACTCCTACAATGAGCAGTTCTTC
-	TRBD1	TRBV5-4	TRBJ2-7	CASNTYGTESSYEQYF	TGTGCCAGCAACACCTACGGGACAGAGAGCTCCTACGAGCAGTACTTC
-	TRBD2	TRBV9	TRBJ2-1	CASSVGLTSGSYNEQFF	TGTGCCAGCAGCGTAGGATTAACGAGCGGGAGCTACAATGAGCAGTTCTTC
-	-	TRBV7-2	TRBJ2-5	CASGTRSGQETQYF	TGTGCCAGCGGCACCCGTAGCGGCCAAGAGACCCAGTACTTC
-	TRBD1	TRBV5-6	TRBJ1-2	CASSFSAGGFGYTF	TGTGCCAGCAGCTTTTCCGCAGGGGGTTTTGGCTACACCTTC
-	-	TRBV2	TRBJ1-1	CASPKREGAFF	TGTGCCAGCCCTAAGAGAGAGGGAGCTTTCTTT
-	-	TRBV7-8	TRBJ1-1	CASSPPGQRYTEAFF	TGTGCCAGCAGCCCCCCTGGACAGCGATACACTGAAGCTTTCTTT
-	TRBD1	TRBV6-5	TRBJ1-2	CASSPAGQGFSGYTF	TGTGCCAGCAGTCCCGCGGGACAGGGGTTCAGTGGCTACACCTTC
few	-	TRBV19	TRBJ1-2	CASHAGAYGYTF	TGTGCCAGTCATGCAGGGGCCTATGGCTACACCTTC
-	TRBD1	TRBV4-1	TRBJ2-1	CASSQGQVIYNEQFF	TGCGCCAGCAGCCAGGGACAGGTGATCTACAATGAGCAGTTCTTC